This TCR beta chain originates from a study of T cell repertoires in cytomegalovirus infection. For the study at large: It was the public TCR beta signatures that indicated both CMV infection and matching HLA type. Study-level points and caveats: Cumulative public TCR beta family frequency identified carriers of CMV plus the relevant HLA.

Details on this clonotype: Its cognate antigen is unknown.

TCRdb independently ran MiXCR on the reads; one entry per CDR3 protein. The sample holds roughly 320,000 distinct CDR3 sequences, 9.5% seen once. Germline assignment: CDR1 SGDLS and CDR2 YYNGEE. Trimming cost V 4 bases and J 6 bases, with 9 bases left between them. The CDR3 spans 12 residues. The origin of this receptor is a human donor in good health (CMV status not recorded). Some clones in this sample may be carry-over from other donors' samples. The specimen sequenced was PBMCs. The J gene is TRBJ2-3, the V gene TRBV9; D unclear. The CDR3 is CASSPLLDTQYF. CDR3 sequence (DNA): TGTGCCAGCAGCCCCTTATTGGATACGCAGTATTTT.